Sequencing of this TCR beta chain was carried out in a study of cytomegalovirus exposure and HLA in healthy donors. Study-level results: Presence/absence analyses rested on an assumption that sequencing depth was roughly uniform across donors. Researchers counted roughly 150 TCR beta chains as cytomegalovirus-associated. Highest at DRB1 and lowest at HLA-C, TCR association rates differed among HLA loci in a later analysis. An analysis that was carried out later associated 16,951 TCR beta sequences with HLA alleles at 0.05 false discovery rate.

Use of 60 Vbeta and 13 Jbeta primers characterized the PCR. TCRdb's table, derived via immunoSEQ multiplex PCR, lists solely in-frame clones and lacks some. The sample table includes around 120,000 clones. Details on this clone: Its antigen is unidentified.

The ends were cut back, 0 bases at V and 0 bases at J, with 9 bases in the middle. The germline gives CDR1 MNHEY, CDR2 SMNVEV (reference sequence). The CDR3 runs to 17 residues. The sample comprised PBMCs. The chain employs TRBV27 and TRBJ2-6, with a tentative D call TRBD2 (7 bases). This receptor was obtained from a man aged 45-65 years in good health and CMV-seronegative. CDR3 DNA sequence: TGTGCCAGCAGTTTATCGGGGGGGCTCTCTGGGGCCAACGTCCTGACTTTC. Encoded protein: CASSLSGGLSGANVLTF.